This passage covers 27 T cell receptor beta chains from one sample sequenced in a study of cytomegalovirus exposure and HLA in healthy donors (dated by TCRdb to 2015 to 2018). The library was obtained by the immunoSEQ multiplex PCR assay. For the multiplex PCR, a mixture combining 60 forward primers for TCR Vbeta segments and 13 reverse primers for TCR Jbeta segments was used. TCRdb holds this immuneACCESS table with in-frame rearrangements only. Some clones are missing; in checked studies, unresolved V genes explain under half, and the rest has no known cause. Here the sample has roughly 120,000 clones; around 74% occur a single time. The top ten clones comprise approximately 30% of the sample. The sample comprised PBMCs. These TCRs come from a man aged 55 to 70 in good health and CMV-seropositive.

Worth noting for this clone: At one end the junction does not follow the germline gene, possibly because of a read error. The gene calls are TRBV18 and TRBJ1-6, with 7 positions matching TRBD1. CDR3 length equals 16 residues. In germline, CDR1 is KGHSH, CDR2 LQKENI. As DNA, the CDR3 is TGTGCCAGCTCACAATCGGGACAGAGTAATAACTCACCCCTCCACTTT. This gives the protein CASSQSGQSNNSPLHF.

J is TRBJ2-6 and V is TRBV12-5; D remains ambiguous. V was pared by 0 bases and J by 0 bases, with 12 bases between. This CDR3 is 18 amino acids long. Looked up from germline, CDR1 is LGHNT and CDR2 is FRNRAP. The CDR3 coding sequence is TGTGCTAGTGGTTTGGTACTTGGGCTTAGCTCTGGGGCCAACGTCCTGACTTTC. Protein product: CASGLVLGLSSGANVLTF.

The V gene is TRBV30, the J gene TRBJ1-1; 8 bases align to TRBD1. J was trimmed by 10 bases and V by 5 bases; bases with no gene match: 6. Germline lookup yields CDR1 GTSNPN and CDR2 SVGIG (reference sequence). The CDR3 totals 11 residues. Here the CDR3 reads CAWGAQGVAFF. The CDR3 DNA reads TGTGCCTGGGGAGCACAGGGGGTAGCTTTCTTT.

The chain uses TRBV5-1 and TRBJ1-1; no definite D call. This CDR3 comprises 16 residues. Per the germline V gene, CDR1 is SGHRS and CDR2 is YFSETQ. V gave up 1 base and J gave up 0 bases, with 13 bases separating them. CDR3 nucleotides: TGCGCCAGCAGCTTGACTCCCCCCGGGGTGAACACTGAAGCTTTCTTT. It codes for CASSLTPPGVNTEAFF.

Concerning this clone itself: The sample holds other DNA sequences that translate to the same CDR3. The chain is built from TRBV19 and TRBJ1-1, with D perhaps matching TRBD1 (5 bases). The CDR3 spans 12 residues. The germline V gene encodes CDR1 LNHDA and CDR2 SQIVND (reference sequence). Trimming removed 6 bases at V and 5 bases at J, with 10 bases between. This CDR3 is CASSPGRTEAFF. DNA for the CDR3: TGTGCCAGTAGCCCAGGGCGGACTGAAGCTTTCTTT.

This clone was counted only a few times. The gene calls are TRBV5-5 and TRBJ1-1; D not certain. CDR1 SGHKS and CDR2 YYEKEE come from the germline V gene (reference sequence). This CDR3 is built from 13 residues. Trimming pared 0 bases from V and 1 base from J, leaving 4 bases between. The CDR3 protein is CASSLAQNTEAFF. The CDR3, as DNA: TGTGCCAGCAGCTTGGCCCAGAACACTGAAGCTTTCTTT. Based on the CDR3 plus reference TRBV5-5 and TRBJ1-1, the full variable domain is DAGVTQSPTHLIKTRGQQVTLRCSPISGHKSVSWYQQVLGQGPQFIFQYYEKEERGRGNFPDRFSARQFPNYSSELNVNALLLGDSALYLCASSLAQNTEAFFGQGTRLTVV.

This chain joins TRBV5-1 and TRBJ2-3; 8 nucleotides align to TRBD1. This CDR3 comprises 16 residues. Germline V gene lookup returns CDR1 SGHRS and CDR2 YFSETQ. J lost 0 bases, V lost 6 bases, and 9 bases had no gene match. The chain's CDR3 is CASTFTGGVSTDTQYF. In DNA, the CDR3 is TGCGCCAGCACCTTCACAGGGGGAGTTAGCACAGATACGCAGTATTTT.

This clone appeared a few times. The chain uses TRBV4-1 and TRBJ2-5; TRBD2 is a possible D gene (7 bases). The V gene's germline CDR1 is MGHRA and CDR2 YSYEKL. The V end was cut by 4 bases, the J end by 1 base, with 13 bases between. CDR3 size: 15 residues. The CDR3 nucleotides read TGCGCCAGCAGCCGGGGGGCGGGGGCCCAAGAGACCCAGTACTTC. The encoded protein is CASSRGAGAQETQYF.

The chain joins TRBV18 to TRBJ1-5, with TRBD1 matching over 7 bases. After removal of 1 base from V and 5 bases from J, the junction contained 2 bases not matched to a gene. CDR1 and CDR2 from the germline V gene are KGHSH and LQKENI. The length of the CDR3 is 14 residues. The CDR3 spells CASSPRQGDQPQHF. CDR3 in DNA: TGTGCCAGCTCACCACGACAGGGCGATCAGCCCCAGCATTTT. Together with reference TRBV18 and TRBJ1-5, the CDR3 gives the full variable domain: NAGVMQNPRHLVRRRGQEARLRCSPMKGHSHVYWYRQLPEEGLKFMVYLQKENIIDESGMPKERFSAEFPKEGPSILRIQQVVRGDSAAYFCASSPRQGDQPQHFGDGTRLSIL.

The table lists this clone with a count of one. One junction end does not reproduce the germline sequence, and a read error may be involved. Other nucleotide sequences in the sample specify the same CDR3. CDR3 DNA: TGCGCCAGCAGCCCCGGGACAGGGGGCTGGGATACGCAGTATTTT. Protein product: CASSPGTGGWDTQYF. This chain connects TRBV7-9 to TRBJ2-3; TRBD1 matches 12 bases. CDR1 and CDR2 from the germline V gene are SEHNR and FQNEAQ (reference sequence). The CDR3 loop spans 15 amino acids.

The V gene is TRBV7-8, the J gene TRBJ1-3, with 9 nucleotides matching TRBD1. Per germline, CDR1 SGHVS and CDR2 FQNEAQ. CDR3 length: 15 residues. J lost 2 bases, V lost 5 bases, and 4 bases had no gene match. The CDR3 DNA follows: TGTGCCAGCAGCCGCACAGGGGGCACTGGAAACACCATATATTTT. It codes for CASSRTGGTGNTIYF.

V is TRBV2 and J is TRBJ1-2, with TRBD1 matching 7 bases. The CDR3 is 14 amino acids. The germline V gene encodes CDR1 SNHLY and CDR2 FYNNEI. J was trimmed by 8 bases and V by 7 bases; bases with no gene match: 13. Here the CDR3 DNA reads TGTGCCAGCACAATACGAGGGGGCCAGGGGGGCTACACCTTC. This sequence encodes CASTIRGGQGGYTF.

The chain couples TRBV7-7 to TRBJ2-7; 11 nucleotides line up with TRBD1. In germline, CDR1 is SSHAT, CDR2 FNYEAQ (reference sequence). The CDR3 is 13 amino acids. The trim removed 8 bases at V and 5 bases at J, leaving 5 bases unmatched. The CDR3 DNA is TGTGCCAGCGGCCGGGACAGGGGGAACGAGCAGTACTTC. This encodes CASGRDRGNEQYF.

This clone has just a few counts. V is TRBV5-6 and J is TRBJ2-1; 7 bases are shared with TRBD1. V trimming: 4 bases; J trimming: 7 bases; junction bases outside the gene matches: 5. The CDR3 is 13 amino acids. Germline V gene sequence: CDR1 SGHDT, CDR2 YYEEEE. In nucleotides, the CDR3 is TGTGCCAGCAGCCCGGGACAGCAGAATGAGCAGTTCTTC. Translating it yields CASSPGQQNEQFF.

The rearrangement links TRBV9 to TRBJ1-2; 9 bases are shared with TRBD1. V lost 2 bases to trimming and J lost 4 bases; unmatched junction nucleotides: 9. CDR1 and CDR2 from the germline V gene are SGDLS and YYNGEE. The CDR3 length is 16 residues. CDR3 protein: CASSVSQGALSYGYTF. The CDR3, as DNA: TGTGCCAGCAGCGTGTCACAGGGGGCACTATCCTATGGCTACACCTTC.

This chain connects TRBV11-2 to TRBJ2-5; D might be TRBD2 (6 bases). The V gene lost 3 bases and the J gene lost 4 bases, with 12 bases spanning the gap. The CDR3 totals 14 residues. Germline V gene lookup returns CDR1 SGHAT and CDR2 FQNNGV. The chain's CDR3 is CASSLGGFGETQYF. CDR3 nucleotide sequence: TGTGCCAGCAGCTTGGGGGGATTTGGAGAGACCCAGTACTTC.

V gene TRBV5-5 combines with J gene TRBJ2-7; 7 bases match TRBD1. The CDR3 contains 14 residues. Germline V gene lookup returns CDR1 SGHKS and CDR2 YYEKEE (reference sequence). V lost 0 bases, J lost 5 bases, and 5 bases stayed unmatched. The CDR3 DNA is TGTGCCAGCAGCTTGGGACAGGGCAGCCACGAGCAGTACTTC. This gives the protein CASSLGQGSHEQYF.

The gene calls are TRBV19 and TRBJ2-3; 9 nucleotides match TRBD2. The V gene's germline CDR1 is LNHDA and CDR2 SQIVND (reference sequence). V shed 2 bases and J 1 base; nucleotides not matched to a gene: 1. The CDR3 covers 15 residues. CDR3 residues: CASSIWTSGTDTQYF. CDR3 coding DNA: TGTGCCAGTAGTATATGGACTAGCGGCACAGATACGCAGTATTTT. The whole variable domain, filled in from reference TRBV19 and TRBJ2-3, reads DGGITQSPKYLFRKEGQNVTLSCEQNLNHDAMYWYRQDPGQGLRLIYYSQIVNDFQKGDIAEGYSVSREKKESFPLTVTSAQKNPTAFYLCASSIWTSGTDTQYFGPGTRLTVL.

The gene calls are TRBV10-3 and TRBJ2-5; 8 bases are shared with TRBD1. The CDR3 totals 16 residues. The V gene end was trimmed by 1 base and the J gene end by 2 bases; junction bases not matched to a gene: 6. Germline V gene data show CDR1 as ENHRY and CDR2 as SYGVKD. CDR3 nucleotides: TGTGCCATCAGTGAGTTTCAGGGGGCAGGACAAGAGACCCAGTACTTC. Amino acids: CAISEFQGAGQETQYF.

This clone appeared a few times. This rearrangement joins TRBV11-3 to TRBJ1-3, with 7 bases identical to TRBD1. This CDR3 is 15 amino acids long. The germline V gene encodes CDR1 SGHNT and CDR2 YENEEA. V dropped 6 bases and J dropped 0; count of bases not matched to a gene: 5. In nucleotides, the CDR3 is TGTGCCAGCAGGGGACAGCGGACCTCTGGAAACACCATATATTTT. It codes for CASRGQRTSGNTIYF. Full variable domain (rest looked up from reference TRBV11-3 and TRBJ1-3): EAGVVQSPRYKIIEKKQPVAFWCNPISGHNTLYWYLQNLGQGPELLIRYENEEAVDDSQLPKDRFSAERLKGVDSTLKIQPAELGDSAVYLCASRGQRTSGNTIYFGEGSWLTVV.

This sequence joins TRBV19 and TRBJ1-1; possibly TRBD1 for D (5 bases). Germline lookup yields CDR1 LNHDA and CDR2 SQIVND (reference sequence). V shed 8 bases and J shed 3 bases, with 19 bases lying between them. This CDR3 has 15 residues. In nucleotides, the CDR3 is TGTGCCAGTTCAATGGGGCCCGGGAGGGACACTGAAGCTTTCTTT. Residues: CASSMGPGRDTEAFF.

The chain employs TRBV7-2 and TRBJ1-2; possible D gene TRBD1, 5 bases. V lost 5 bases to trimming and J lost 9 bases, with 22 bases between them. The length of the CDR3 is 15 residues. The germline gives CDR1 SGHTA, CDR2 FQGNSA. The CDR3 loop is CASSIDRDSYSSYTF. The DNA of the CDR3 is TGTGCCAGCAGCATAGACCGGGACTCTTACTCCAGCTACACCTTC.

The chain carries TRBV19 and TRBJ1-5, with 8 nucleotides matching TRBD1. The V gene end was trimmed by 5 bases and the J gene end by 5 bases; junction bases not matched to a gene: 8. The germline CDR1 and CDR2 sequences are LNHDA and SQIVND (reference sequence). The length of the CDR3 is 15 residues. CDR3 amino acids: CASSPGQGGDQPQHF. The DNA of the CDR3 is TGTGCCAGTAGTCCCGGACAGGGTGGGGATCAGCCCCAGCATTTT. The variable domain in full, with the rest retrieved from reference TRBV19 and TRBJ1-5, is DGGITQSPKYLFRKEGQNVTLSCEQNLNHDAMYWYRQDPGQGLRLIYYSQIVNDFQKGDIAEGYSVSREKKESFPLTVTSAQKNPTAFYLCASSPGQGGDQPQHFGDGTRLSIL.

This clone was counted between two and nine times. The chain has TRBV6-4 and TRBJ1-1; TRBD1 matches 8 bases. Germline V CDR1 and CDR2: MRHNA, SNTAGT. The CDR3 totals 14 residues. The V segment lost 2 bases and the J segment 4 bases; nucleotides outside the gene matches: 3. The CDR3 DNA is TGTGCCAGCAGTGACACCGACAGGGGCACTGAAGCTTTCTTT. Its protein is CASSDTDRGTEAFF.

This rearrangement joins TRBV5-1 to TRBJ2-3; no definite D call. V was clipped by 0 bases and J by 1 base, with 9 bases between them. The length of the CDR3 is 15 residues. CDR1 is SGHRS and CDR2 is YFSETQ in the germline V gene. CDR3 amino acids: CASSLAAGGTDTQYF. The CDR3, as DNA: TGCGCCAGCAGCTTGGCCGCTGGAGGCACAGATACGCAGTATTTT.

V and J are TRBV7-9 and TRBJ1-5; the D gene is possibly TRBD1 (6 bases). The V and J ends lost 5 bases and 4 bases respectively, with 15 bases between them. This CDR3 has 15 residues. Germline V gene sequence: CDR1 SEHNR, CDR2 FQNEAQ (reference sequence). The CDR3 sequence is CASSRRGGENQPQHF. The CDR3 DNA reads as TGTGCCAGCAGCCGGAGGGGGGGGGAAAATCAGCCCCAGCATTTT. The full variable domain, rest sourced from reference TRBV7-9 and TRBJ1-5, is DTGVSQNPRHKITKRGQNVTFRCDPISEHNRLYWYRQTLGQGPEFLTYFQNEAQLEKSRLLSDRFSAERPKGSFSTLEIQRTEQGDSAMYLCASSRRGGENQPQHFGDGTRLSIL.

The CDR3 loop reads CASSPNLQGPGNTIYF. The CDR3 coding sequence is TGTGCCAGCAGCCCGAACCTACAGGGGCCTGGAAACACCATATATTTT. V is TRBV5-4 and J is TRBJ1-3; TRBD1 matches 7 bases. Germline V gene lookup returns CDR1 SGHNT and CDR2 YYREEE (reference sequence). V was pared by 4 bases and J by 2 bases, with 9 bases of the junction left unmatched. CDR3 length: 16 amino acids.